This entry lists 30 T cell receptor beta chains sequenced from one sample in a study of cytomegalovirus exposure and HLA in healthy donors (dated by TCRdb to the late 2010s). The method behind the library was the immunoSEQ multiplex PCR assay. The multiplex PCR relied on a mix of 60 forward primers for TCR Vbeta segments and 13 reverse primers for TCR Jbeta segments. Not all clones reach the TCRdb copy of this immuneACCESS table, which keeps in-frame sequences only. Checked studies attribute under half of the gap to unresolved V genes and leave the rest unexplained. The sample table lists about 92,000 clones, over 75% of them with a count of one. 1% to 1.5% of the sample belongs to the ten largest clones. The specimen was PBMCs. The receptors come from a girl aged 2-9 years in good health and CMV-seropositive.

This clone has just a few counts. The chain recombines TRBV5-1 with TRBJ2-6, with 8 positions matching TRBD1. Losses at the gene ends were 6 bases for V and 2 bases for J; bases not matched to a gene: 19. In germline, CDR1 is SGHRS, CDR2 YFSETQ. CDR3 length: 20 amino acids. In DNA, the CDR3 is TGCGCCAGCAAATGGTCTAGCTCGAGGACAGGGAGTACTGGGGCCAACGTCCTGACTTTC. It encodes CASKWSSSRTGSTGANVLTF.

This clone was seen a handful of times. The rearrangement links TRBV29-1 to TRBJ1-4; 8 positions match TRBD1. J gave up 7 bases and V 6 bases, and 7 bases lay outside the gene matches. Germline V gene sequence: CDR1 SQVTM, CDR2 ANQGSEA. The CDR3 is 13 amino acids. The CDR3 DNA reads as TGCAGCGTCGCGACAGGGGAGATTGAAAAACTGTTTTTT. It translates to CSVATGEIEKLFF.

The V and J genes are TRBV27 and TRBJ2-1, with TRBD2 matching over 10 bases. Germline V lookup: CDR1 MNHEY, CDR2 SMNVEV (reference sequence). This CDR3 spans 21 amino acids. The J segment lost 0 bases and the V segment lost 1 base, leaving 15 bases of the junction unmatched. Here the CDR3 reads CASSLLTDTSGNYPSYNEQFF. In DNA, the CDR3 is TGTGCCAGCAGTTTATTGACCGATACTAGCGGGAATTACCCCTCCTACAATGAGCAGTTCTTC.

The J gene is TRBJ2-1, the V gene TRBV4-3; the match to TRBD1 covers 7 bases. Trimming removed 4 bases from V and 2 bases from J; junction bases left unmatched: 2. CDR1 LGHNA and CDR2 YSLEER come from the germline V gene. The CDR3 runs to 14 residues. The DNA of the CDR3 is TGCGCCAGCAGCCGGCAGGGGGCCTACAATGAGCAGTTCTTC. This sequence encodes CASSRQGAYNEQFF.

The chain has TRBV6-5 and TRBJ1-2, with D maybe TRBD1 (5 bases). V was cut by 6 bases and J by 0 bases, with 11 bases left in between. Per germline, CDR1 MNHEY and CDR2 SVGAGI. The CDR3 has 14 residues. The CDR3 coding sequence is TGTGCCAGCAGCGGGGGGAAAGCTAACTATGGCTACACCTTC. Its translation is CASSGGKANYGYTF.

CDR3 sequence: CASRSYRGESEKLFF. CDR3 sequence (DNA): TGTGCCAGCAGGAGTTACAGGGGGGAGAGTGAAAAACTGTTTTTT. V and J are TRBV6-5 and TRBJ1-4; TRBD1 aligns across 8 bases. J was trimmed by 7 bases and V by 6 bases; bases with no gene match: 10. This CDR3 comprises 15 residues. Germline CDR1 reads MNHEY; CDR2 reads SVGAGI.

The chain employs TRBV6-4 and TRBJ2-1; D is unresolved. V was trimmed by 2 bases and J by 0 bases, leaving 11 bases between them. This CDR3 comprises 16 residues. Germline V gives CDR1 MRHNA, CDR2 SNTAGT. Here the CDR3 reads CASSDQGRSSYNEQFF. CDR3 DNA sequence: TGTGCCAGCAGTGACCAAGGCCGGAGCTCCTACAATGAGCAGTTCTTC.

This clone turned up a few times. CDR3 protein: CASSFEAYNEQFF. In DNA form, the CDR3 reads TGTGCCAGCAGTTTTGAAGCGTACAATGAGCAGTTCTTC. V gene TRBV28 combines with J gene TRBJ2-1, with D hard to call. CDR1 MDHEN and CDR2 SYDVKM come from the germline V gene. CDR3 length equals 13 residues. V dropped 3 bases and J dropped 4 bases, with 7 bases sitting between them.

The J gene is TRBJ1-2, the V gene TRBV27, with D perhaps TRBD1 (6 bases). Germline loops: CDR1 MNHEY, CDR2 SMNVEV (reference sequence). The CDR3 sequence is 12 residues long. The V end lost 5 bases, the J end lost 5 bases, and 9 bases lay between the germline ends. The CDR3 DNA is TGTGCCAGCAGTCCGACAGGTTATGGCTACACCTTC. This translates into CASSPTGYGYTF.

V and J are TRBV29-1 and TRBJ2-7; D perhaps matches TRBD2 (5 bases). V lost 8 bases to trimming and J lost 5 bases, with 19 bases between them. The CDR3 contains 13 residues. CDR1 is SQVTM, CDR2 ANQGSEA, per germline. The CDR3 reads CSFLTLVSHEQYF. The CDR3 bases are TGCAGCTTTCTAACACTAGTTAGTCACGAGCAGTACTTC.

This clone has a single count. The rearrangement links TRBV28 to TRBJ1-5; TRBD1 might be the D (6 bases). The CDR3 contains 14 residues. The germline gives CDR1 MDHEN, CDR2 SYDVKM. With 11 bases removed from V and 4 bases from J, the gap between germline ends came to 18 bases. CDR3 DNA: TGTGCCGTAACCGGTGGACAGAATAATCAGCCCCAGCATTTT. Its translation: CAVTGGQNNQPQHF.

This clone was counted a single time. The chain is built from TRBV5-3 and TRBJ1-4, with 8 bases lining up with TRBD1. TRBV5-3 belongs to the ORF category, with a function that is uncertain. The CDR3 runs 14 residues. V gave up 3 bases and J gave up 10 bases; unmatched junction bases: 8. For the CDR3, the DNA is TGTGCCAGAAGCTCGGGACAGGATTCCAGAAAACTGTTTTTT. Translation gives CARSSGQDSRKLFF.

The rearrangement uses TRBV6-5 and TRBJ1-1, with TRBD1 matching 9 bases. The CDR3 length is 13 residues. J lost 7 bases, V lost 4 bases, and 4 bases had no gene match. Germline V gene sequence: CDR1 MNHEY, CDR2 SVGAGI. CDR3 loop: CASSSDRGVEAFF. CDR3 DNA: TGTGCCAGCAGTTCCGACAGGGGGGTTGAAGCTTTCTTT.

This clone appeared once. The chain is built from TRBV9 and TRBJ2-7; 8 positions agree with TRBD1. Germline V gene sequence: CDR1 SGDLS, CDR2 YYNGEE. CDR3 size: 15 residues. V lost 4 bases and J lost 4; bases outside the gene matches: 10. CDR3 in amino acids: CASSIGGQAIYEQYF. The CDR3 DNA reads as TGTGCCAGCAGCATTGGGGGACAGGCAATATACGAGCAGTACTTC. The full variable domain, its missing parts supplied by reference TRBV9 and TRBJ2-7, is DSGVTQTPKHLITATGQRVTLRCSPRSGDLSVYWYQQSLDQGLQFLIQYYNGEERAKGNILERFSAQQFPDLHSELNLSSLELGDSALYFCASSIGGQAIYEQYFGPGTRLTVT.

The chain joins TRBV7-9 to TRBJ1-3; D is ambiguous. V lost 1 base, J lost 0 bases, and 4 bases lay in between. The CDR3 consists of 14 residues. Looked up from germline, CDR1 is SEHNR and CDR2 is FQNEAQ (reference sequence). Here the CDR3 DNA reads TGTGCCAGCAGCTTAGTGAGCTCTGGAAACACCATATATTTT. The encoded protein is CASSLVSSGNTIYF.

The chain links TRBV28 to TRBJ2-7, with D possibly being TRBD1 (7 bases). The V end lost 3 bases, the J end lost 1 base, and 22 bases lay between the germline ends. CDR3 length equals 18 residues. Germline V lookup: CDR1 MDHEN, CDR2 SYDVKM. CDR3 region: CASSFGSGGGTESYEQYF. Here the CDR3 DNA reads TGTGCCAGCAGTTTCGGTTCTGGCGGCGGGACAGAGTCCTACGAGCAGTACTTC.

The chain uses TRBV30 and TRBJ2-7, with 9 bases fitting TRBD1. This CDR3 spans 15 amino acids. CDR1 GTSNPN and CDR2 SVGIG come from the germline V gene (reference sequence). Germline trimming cut 3 bases from V and 4 bases from J; bases unmatched to any gene: 10. CDR3 residues: CAWRAMGQGGYEQYF. CDR3 nucleotides: TGTGCCTGGAGGGCGATGGGACAGGGTGGGTACGAGCAGTACTTC. Together with reference TRBV30 and TRBJ2-7, the CDR3 gives the full variable domain: SQTIHQWPATLVQPVGSPLSLECTVEGTSNPNLYWYRQAAGRGLQLLFYSVGIGQISSEVPQNLSASRPQDRQFILSSKKLLLSDSGFYLCAWRAMGQGGYEQYFGPGTRLTVT.

The rearrangement links TRBV28 to TRBJ2-7; D possibly corresponds to TRBD1 (5 bases). Germline V CDR1 and CDR2: MDHEN, SYDVKM. The V and J ends lost 3 bases and 4 bases respectively, with 7 bases between them. The CDR3 consists of 12 residues. CDR3 protein: CASSFGAYEQYF. CDR3 nucleotide sequence: TGTGCCAGCAGTTTTGGGGCGTACGAGCAGTACTTC.

This sequence joins TRBV28 and TRBJ2-1, with 10 bases aligning to TRBD2. CDR1 is MDHEN and CDR2 is SYDVKM in the germline V gene. CDR3 length: 16 amino acids. With V trimmed by 1 base and J by 3 bases, 3 bases remained unmatched. In DNA form, the CDR3 reads TGTGCCAGCAGTTTATTCGCTAGCGGGAGCTACAATGAGCAGTTCTTC. Its protein is CASSLFASGSYNEQFF.

This clone was seen only once. This CDR3 is CASSVNSEGGEQYF. CDR3 DNA sequence: TGTGCCAGCAGTGTTAATAGTGAAGGGGGCGAGCAGTACTTC. The chain joins TRBV6-4 to TRBJ2-7; a weak D match, TRBD1 (6 bases). Germline CDR1 is MRHNA and CDR2 is SNTAGT. The CDR3 length is 14 residues. The V and J ends lost 4 bases and 6 bases respectively, with 16 bases between them.

This clone was counted a single time. V usage is TRBV2 and J usage is TRBJ2-3; 9 bases map to TRBD2. The J segment lost 2 bases and the V segment lost 3 bases, leaving 6 bases of the junction unmatched. The CDR3 is 16 residues long. CDR1 and CDR2 from the germline V gene are SNHLY and FYNNEI. The CDR3 is CASSDSSGGPTDTQYF. DNA of the CDR3: TGTGCCAGCAGTGATAGTAGCGGGGGTCCCACAGATACGCAGTATTTT.

The J gene is TRBJ1-5, the V gene TRBV7-2, with a possible D match to TRBD1 (5 bases). The CDR3 consists of 14 residues. Germline V gene data show CDR1 as SGHTA and CDR2 as FQGNSA. Trimming removed 8 bases from V and 11 bases from J, with 22 bases in between. CDR3 DNA sequence: TGTGCCAGCTCACCGTATGGGGCGACTGTAACCCAGCATTTT. It yields the protein CASSPYGATVTQHF. Full variable domain (remainder filled in from reference TRBV7-2 and TRBJ1-5): GAGVSQSPSNKVTEKGKDVELRCDPISGHTALYWYRQSLGQGLEFLIYFQGNSAPDKSGLPSDRFSAERTGGSVSTLTIQRTQQEDSAVYLCASSPYGATVTQHFGDGTRLSIL.

The gene calls are TRBV20-1 and TRBJ2-2; D not resolved. CDR3 length equals 11 residues. CDR1 DFQATT and CDR2 SNEGSKA come from the germline V gene (reference sequence). The ends were cut back, 3 bases at V and 5 bases at J, with 4 bases in the middle. This chain's CDR3 is CSASPTGELFF. CDR3 in DNA: TGCAGTGCTAGTCCGACCGGGGAGCTGTTTTTT.

J is TRBJ1-5 and V is TRBV7-2; D remains ambiguous. In germline, CDR1 is SGHTA, CDR2 FQGNSA. The CDR3 has 16 residues. The V gene lost 3 bases and the J gene lost 3 bases, with 15 bases spanning the gap. The CDR3 loop reads CASSFSSVFSNQPQHF. The CDR3 DNA sequence: TGTGCCAGCAGCTTTTCCTCGGTCTTCTCCAATCAGCCCCAGCATTTT.

The J gene is TRBJ1-1, the V gene TRBV6-1, with 8 bases lining up with TRBD1. Germline V gene sequence: CDR1 MNHNS, CDR2 SASEGT. V was clipped by 4 bases and J by 5 bases; unmatched bases: 6. The CDR3 runs 14 residues. Here the CDR3 reads CASSGTGMVTEAFF. The CDR3 DNA reads as TGTGCCAGCAGTGGGACAGGGATGGTGACTGAAGCTTTCTTT.

This clone was recorded only once. The V call is TRBV28, the J call TRBJ2-3; 8 nucleotides line up with TRBD1. CDR3 length: 16 residues. The V segment lost 5 bases and the J segment 2 bases; nucleotides outside the gene matches: 9. Germline V gene sequence: CDR1 MDHEN, CDR2 SYDVKM. The CDR3 sequence: CASSGPGQGHTDTQYF. The CDR3 region has the DNA TGTGCCAGCAGTGGACCCGGACAGGGCCACACAGATACGCAGTATTTT.

This clone has a single count. The V and J genes are TRBV28 and TRBJ1-5; D unresolved. Trimming stripped 5 bases from V and 5 bases from J, with 25 bases between. Germline V gene lookup returns CDR1 MDHEN and CDR2 SYDVKM. The length of the CDR3 is 18 residues. The CDR3 is CASSPGSDLISGDQPQHF. CDR3 coding DNA: TGTGCCAGCAGTCCAGGAAGCGATTTGATTTCCGGGGATCAGCCCCAGCATTTT.

The genes are TRBV2 and TRBJ2-4; 7 bases are a match to TRBD1. V lost 9 bases and J lost 3; bases outside the gene matches: 5. Germline CDR1 is SNHLY and CDR2 is FYNNEI. The length of the CDR3 is 13 residues. The CDR3 bases are TGTGCCAGGAAAGACAGGGACAAAAACATTCAGTACTTC. Translated, it gives CARKDRDKNIQYF.

J is TRBJ2-5 and V is TRBV4-1, with TRBD2 matching 16 bases. The length of the CDR3 is 20 residues. Unmatched junction bases numbered 12, after V lost 0 bases and J lost 5 bases. Germline CDR1 reads MGHRA; CDR2 reads YSYEKL. The CDR3 nucleotides are TGCGCCAGCAGCCAAGACTCCTGGGGACTAGCGGGAGGGGAGCGGGAGACCCAGTACTTC. It codes for CASSQDSWGLAGGERETQYF.

The chain combines TRBV28 with TRBJ2-1, with TRBD1 matching over 7 bases. J lost 9 bases, V lost 0 bases, and 11 bases had no gene match. Germline V gene lookup returns CDR1 MDHEN and CDR2 SYDVKM. The CDR3 contains 16 residues. Written as DNA, the CDR3 is TGTGCCAGCAGTTTATGCGTAGCTATCGCAGGGGGTGAGCAGTTCTTC. Protein: CASSLCVAIAGGEQFF.